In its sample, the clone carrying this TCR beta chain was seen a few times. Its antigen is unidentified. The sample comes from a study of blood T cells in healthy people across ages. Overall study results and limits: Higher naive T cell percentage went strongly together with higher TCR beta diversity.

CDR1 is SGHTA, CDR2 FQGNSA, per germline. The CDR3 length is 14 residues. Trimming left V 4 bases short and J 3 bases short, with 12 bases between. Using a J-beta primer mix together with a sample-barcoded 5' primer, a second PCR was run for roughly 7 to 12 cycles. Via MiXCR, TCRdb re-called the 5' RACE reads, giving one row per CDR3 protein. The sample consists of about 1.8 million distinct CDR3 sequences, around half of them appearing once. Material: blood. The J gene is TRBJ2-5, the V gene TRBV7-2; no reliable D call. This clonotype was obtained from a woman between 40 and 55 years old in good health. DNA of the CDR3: TGTGCCAGCAGCTGGCAAGGACCTAAAGAGACCCAGTACTTC. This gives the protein CASSWQGPKETQYF.